The 2 T cell receptor beta chains presented below share a single source sample, sequenced in a study of blood T cell repertoires in COVID-19. Only in-frame clones appear in the TCRdb table, and some are missing; sequencing was by immunoSEQ multiplex PCR. The sample has fewer than 75,000 clones, about 90% seen once. The source material was peripheral blood. The origin of the receptors is a middle-aged man with active COVID-19.

The chain combines TRBV5-6 with TRBJ1-2, with D maybe TRBD1 (5 bases). Germline values: CDR1 SGHDT, CDR2 YYEEEE. Trimming stripped 4 bases from V and 4 bases from J, with 20 bases between. This CDR3 has 16 residues. CDR3 coding DNA: TGTGCCAGCAGCCCGGAGGGGCCTACGAGCTTCTATGGCTACACCTTC. Translating it yields CASSPEGPTSFYGYTF.

This rearrangement joins TRBV6-1 to TRBJ1-1; TRBD1 aligns across 10 bases. In germline, CDR1 is MNHNS, CDR2 SASEGT. The CDR3 loop spans 17 amino acids. The V segment lost 4 bases and the J segment 4 bases; nucleotides outside the gene matches: 12. The chain's CDR3 is CASSAYGDRGSGTEAFF. The CDR3 DNA is TGTGCCAGCAGTGCTTACGGGGACAGGGGATCAGGCACTGAAGCTTTCTTT.